In its sample, the clone carrying this T cell receptor (beta chain) was seen once. As handled by the study authors: Using reference gene primer amplification, nucleated cell counts were estimated. Sequencing was performed with immunoSEQ multiplex PCR; in TCRdb, only in-frame clones are kept and a portion is missing. V, J and clone size reflect that table, while D and trimming were determined from the DNA. Among about 80,000 clones listed, 65% to 85% were seen once. This specimen comes from a study of blood T cell repertoires in COVID-19. Study background: Researchers got acute and convalescent COVID-19 samples from the United States, Italy and Spain.

V lost 1 base to trimming and J lost 1 base; unmatched junction nucleotides: 1. The CDR3 sequence is 17 residues long. The germline V gene encodes CDR1 SGHRS and CDR2 YFSETQ. The source of this sequence is a man in his 70s with active or convalescent COVID-19. Sequenced: peripheral blood. This chain links TRBV5-1 with TRBJ2-1; 14 bases map to TRBD2. The CDR3, as DNA: TGCGCCAGCAGCTTGTGGACTAGCGGGGGGTCCTACAATGAGCAGTTCTTC. This encodes CASSLWTSGGSYNEQFF.